The 6 T cell receptor beta chains reported below all come from one sample, sequenced in a study of control samples from healthy donors and cancer patients. Clones were read by immunoSEQ multiplex PCR, and TCRdb kept only the in-frame ones, dropping some. The repertoire holds roughly 40,000 clones, with around 78% as singletons. The sequenced material came from blood. Source of these receptors: a man aged 55-75 years in good health.

This chain links TRBV19 with TRBJ1-2, with a tentative D call TRBD1 (5 bases). Germline V gene lookup returns CDR1 LNHDA and CDR2 SQIVND (reference sequence). This CDR3 has 13 amino acids. The V end was cut by 6 bases, the J end by 3 bases, with 11 bases between. CDR3 protein: CASSVREHYGYTF. CDR3 DNA: TGTGCCAGTAGCGTCAGGGAACACTATGGCTACACCTTC.

This chain uses TRBV5-6 with TRBJ2-5; D possibly corresponds to TRBD2 (6 bases). Germline CDR1 SGHDT, CDR2 YYEEEE. The CDR3 covers 13 residues. V lost 4 bases to trimming and J lost 3 bases, with 10 bases between them. The CDR3 loop reads CASSRAGKETQYF. CDR3 bases: TGTGCCAGCAGCCGGGCGGGGAAAGAGACCCAGTACTTC.

This chain uses TRBV18 with TRBJ2-1; D is perhaps TRBD1 (5 bases). Trimming removed 8 bases at V and 4 bases at J, with 12 bases between. The CDR3 covers 13 residues. Germline V gene sequence: CDR1 KGHSH, CDR2 LQKENI. CDR3 protein: CASASDSYNEQFF. CDR3 DNA sequence: TGTGCCAGCGCGTCCGACAGTTACAATGAGCAGTTCTTC.

The rearrangement links TRBV10-1 to TRBJ1-5, with 7 positions matching TRBD1. V trimming: 7 bases; J trimming: 0 bases; junction bases outside the gene matches: 6. CDR3 length: 15 residues. CDR1 and CDR2 from the germline V gene are WNHNN and SYGVQD (reference sequence). The CDR3 sequence: CASISGGYSNQPQHF. The CDR3 DNA reads as TGCGCCAGCATTTCAGGGGGTTATAGCAATCAGCCCCAGCATTTT.

This chain connects TRBV9 to TRBJ1-1, with TRBD1 identical over 10 bases. Per the germline V gene, CDR1 is SGDLS and CDR2 is YYNGEE. This CDR3 spans 14 amino acids. The trim removed 0 bases at V and 7 bases at J, leaving 3 bases unmatched. In nucleotides, the CDR3 is TGTGCCAGCAGCGTAGACAGGACAGGGGGTGAAGCTTTCTTT. Protein: CASSVDRTGGEAFF.

The rearrangement links TRBV4-2 to TRBJ1-2; the D is unclear. The CDR3 runs to 14 residues. Trimming took off 0 bases at V and 6 bases at J, with 11 bases between the two ends. Germline V gives CDR1 LGHNA, CDR2 YNFKEQ. CDR3 DNA: TGTGCCAGCAGCCAAGAAACAGTAATTAATGGCTACACCTTC. It is translated as CASSQETVINGYTF.